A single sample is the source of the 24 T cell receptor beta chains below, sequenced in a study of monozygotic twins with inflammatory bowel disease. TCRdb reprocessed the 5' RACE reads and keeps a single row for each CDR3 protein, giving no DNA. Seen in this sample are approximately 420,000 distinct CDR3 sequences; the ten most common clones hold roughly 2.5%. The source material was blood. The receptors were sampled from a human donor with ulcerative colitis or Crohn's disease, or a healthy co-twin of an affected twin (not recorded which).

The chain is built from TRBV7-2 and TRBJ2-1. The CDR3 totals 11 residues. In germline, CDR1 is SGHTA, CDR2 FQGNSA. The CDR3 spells CASGPYNEQFF.

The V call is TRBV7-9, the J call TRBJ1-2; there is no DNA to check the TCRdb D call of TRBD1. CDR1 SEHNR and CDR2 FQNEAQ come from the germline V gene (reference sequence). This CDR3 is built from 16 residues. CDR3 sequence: CASSRGVQGHNYGYTF.

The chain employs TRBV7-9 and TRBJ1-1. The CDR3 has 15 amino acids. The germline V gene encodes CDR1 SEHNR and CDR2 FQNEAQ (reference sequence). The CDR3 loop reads CASSLDGRMNTEAFF.

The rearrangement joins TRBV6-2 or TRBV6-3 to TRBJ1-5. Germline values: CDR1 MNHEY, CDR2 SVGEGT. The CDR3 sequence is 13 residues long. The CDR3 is CASSSRTNQPQHF.

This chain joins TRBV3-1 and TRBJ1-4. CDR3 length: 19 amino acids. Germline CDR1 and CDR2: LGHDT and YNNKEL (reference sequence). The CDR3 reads CASSQDGLGQVGTNEKLFF.

CDR3 in amino acids: CASSSDLLVEYTQYF. This chain uses TRBV12-3 or TRBV12-4 with TRBJ2-3. The CDR3 is made up of 15 amino acids.

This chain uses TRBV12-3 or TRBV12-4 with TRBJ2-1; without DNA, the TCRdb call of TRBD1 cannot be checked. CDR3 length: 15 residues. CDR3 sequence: CASSLTAHNSDEQFF.

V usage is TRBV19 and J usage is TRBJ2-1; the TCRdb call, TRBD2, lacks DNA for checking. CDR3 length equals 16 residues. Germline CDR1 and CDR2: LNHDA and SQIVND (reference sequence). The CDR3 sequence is CASSPPRDLRYNEQFF.

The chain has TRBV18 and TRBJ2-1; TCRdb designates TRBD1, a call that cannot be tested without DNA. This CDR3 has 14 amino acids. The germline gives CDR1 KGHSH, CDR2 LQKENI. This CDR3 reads CASSDSWGANEQFF. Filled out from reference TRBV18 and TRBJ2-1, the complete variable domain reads NAGVMQNPRHLVRRRGQEARLRCSPMKGHSHVYWYRQLPEEGLKFMVYLQKENIIDESGMPKERFSAEFPKEGPSILRIQQVVRGDSAAYFCASSDSWGANEQFFGPGTRLTVL.

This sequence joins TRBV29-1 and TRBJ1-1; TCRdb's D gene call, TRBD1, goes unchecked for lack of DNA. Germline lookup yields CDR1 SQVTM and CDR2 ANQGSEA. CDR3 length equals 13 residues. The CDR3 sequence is CSARRGAGTEAFF.

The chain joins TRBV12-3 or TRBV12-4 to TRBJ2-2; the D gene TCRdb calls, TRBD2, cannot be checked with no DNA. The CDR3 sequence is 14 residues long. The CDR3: CATTREGNTGELFF.

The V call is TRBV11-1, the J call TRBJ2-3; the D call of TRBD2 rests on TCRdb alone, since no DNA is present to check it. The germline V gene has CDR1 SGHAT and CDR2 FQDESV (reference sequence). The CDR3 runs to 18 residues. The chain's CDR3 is CASSARIMTSGRADTQYF.

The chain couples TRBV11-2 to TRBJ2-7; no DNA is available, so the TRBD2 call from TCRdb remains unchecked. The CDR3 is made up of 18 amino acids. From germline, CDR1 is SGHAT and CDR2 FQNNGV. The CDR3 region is CASSLEGSSGRAGYEQYF.

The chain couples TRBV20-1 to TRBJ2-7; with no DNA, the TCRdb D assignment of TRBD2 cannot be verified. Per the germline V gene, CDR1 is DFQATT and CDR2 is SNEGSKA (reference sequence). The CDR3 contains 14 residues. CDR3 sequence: CSASATIASYEQYF.

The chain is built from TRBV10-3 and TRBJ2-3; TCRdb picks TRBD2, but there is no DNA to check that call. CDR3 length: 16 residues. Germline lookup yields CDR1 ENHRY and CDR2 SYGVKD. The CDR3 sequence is CAIRGAAGGSTDTQYF.

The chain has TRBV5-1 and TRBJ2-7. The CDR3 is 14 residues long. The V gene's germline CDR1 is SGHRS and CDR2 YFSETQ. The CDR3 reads CASSLASRLYEQYF.

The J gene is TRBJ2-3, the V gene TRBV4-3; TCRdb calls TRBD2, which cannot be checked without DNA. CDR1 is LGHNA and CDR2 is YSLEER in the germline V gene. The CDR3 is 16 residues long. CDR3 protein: CASSQRTSGFTDTQYF.

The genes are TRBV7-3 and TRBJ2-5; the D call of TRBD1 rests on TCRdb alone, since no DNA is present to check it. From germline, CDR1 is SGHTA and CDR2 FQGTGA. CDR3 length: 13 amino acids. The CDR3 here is CASSFGGGSTQYF.

The CDR3 sequence: CATTDRNYEQYF. The chain carries TRBV10-3 and TRBJ2-7; there is no DNA to check the TCRdb D call of TRBD1. The CDR3 is 12 amino acids. Per germline, CDR1 ENHRY and CDR2 SYGVKD.

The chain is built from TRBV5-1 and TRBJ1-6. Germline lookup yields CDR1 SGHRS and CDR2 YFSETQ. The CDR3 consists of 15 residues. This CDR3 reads CASSSDAQRSSPLHF.

The CDR3: CASSGPTEELFF. The rearrangement links TRBV13 to TRBJ1-4. The CDR3 contains 12 residues. Germline assignment: CDR1 PRHDT and CDR2 FYEKMQ (reference sequence).

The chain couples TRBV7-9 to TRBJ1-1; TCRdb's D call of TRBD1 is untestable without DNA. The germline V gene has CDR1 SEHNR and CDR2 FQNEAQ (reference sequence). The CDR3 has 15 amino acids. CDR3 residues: CASSLGWQGNTEAFF.

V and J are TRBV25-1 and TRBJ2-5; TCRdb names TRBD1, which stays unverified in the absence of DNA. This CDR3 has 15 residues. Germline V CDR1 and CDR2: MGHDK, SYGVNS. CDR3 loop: CASRPPGTGQETQYF.

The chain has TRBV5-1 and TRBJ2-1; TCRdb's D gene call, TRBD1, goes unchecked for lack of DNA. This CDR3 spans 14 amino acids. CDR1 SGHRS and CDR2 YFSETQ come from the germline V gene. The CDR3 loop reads CASSLLQGAAEQFF.